A selection of T cell receptor beta chains follows, all from one sample in a study of OX40 agonist ivuxolimab in advanced cancers. The assay was immunoSEQ multiplex PCR, and TCRdb's table has in-frame clones only and misses some. The data contain 84,000 or so clones, about 90% of them singletons. Sample: CD4+ or CD8+ T cells sorted from blood, taken in a trial of the OX40 agonist ivuxolimab. The receptor set was obtained from an adult with an advanced solid tumor such as melanoma, head and neck, liver or kidney cancer. Both conserved end residues are part of each CDR3. The D gene is left open where the match is weak. Size is stated for part of the rows, as once, few or many counts, or as a class when the clone is expanded.

D,V,size,J,DNA,CDR3
-,TRBV7-4,-,TRBJ2-2,TGTGCCAGCAGCTTAGCCGGGACTTTAGAGGACCGGGGAGGGGAGCTGTTTTTT,CASSLAGTLEDRGGELFF
-,TRBV11-2,-,TRBJ1-3,TGTGCCAGCAGCTTAGGCATTAACTCTGGAAACACCATATATTTT,CASSLGINSGNTIYF
-,TRBV5-5,-,TRBJ2-3,TGTGCCAGCAGCACCAACACAGGGGGGGTGGGCACAGATACGCAGTATTTT,CASSTNTGGVGTDTQYF
-,TRBV9,-,TRBJ1-4,TGTGCCAGCAGCGTAACCCTGGGGGTCAATGAAAAACTGTTTTTT,CASSVTLGVNEKLFF
-,TRBV19,-,TRBJ2-7,TGTGCCAGTAGTACCAGGGCCTACGAGCAGTACTTC,CASSTRAYEQYF
-,TRBV11-2,-,TRBJ1-1,TGTGCCAGCAGCTTAGTAGAGTCGGGAGGTGAAGCTTTCTTT,CASSLVESGGEAFF
-,TRBV5-8,-,TRBJ2-1,TGTGCCAGCAGCCCCTCCTACAATGAGCAGTTCTTC,CASSPSYNEQFF
TRBD1,TRBV5-5,few,TRBJ1-5,TGTGCCAGCAGCCTCGGGACAGGTTCAGGACAGCCCCAGCATTTT,CASSLGTGSGQPQHF
-,TRBV19,-,TRBJ2-2,TGTGCCAGCTGGGGGCAGCGGAAGACCGGGGAGCTGTTTTTT,CASWGQRKTGELFF
-,TRBV27,-,TRBJ1-1,TGTGCCAGCAGTTCGGGATTGTCGGGGGCTGAAGCTTTCTTT,CASSSGLSGAEAFF
-,TRBV28,-,TRBJ1-2,TGTGCCAGCAGTTGGGCGGGGGGAGGCTACACCTTC,CASSWAGGGYTF
TRBD2,TRBV30,-,TRBJ2-1,TGTGCCTGGAGCTTGGGACTAGCGGGGGATGAGCAGTTCTTC,CAWSLGLAGDEQFF
-,TRBV28,once,TRBJ1-1,TGTGCCAGTTCAAATCCGGGACTTTCTCAGTTCGAAGCTTTCTTT,CASSNPGLSQFEAFF
-,TRBV10-3,-,TRBJ2-1,TGTGCCATCAGTGAGGCAGCTGGGTCCAATGAGCAGTTCTTC,CAISEAAGSNEQFF
TRBD1,TRBV7-9,few,TRBJ1-2,TGTGCCAGCGGGGACAGTAAAACTGCTGGCTACACCTTC,CASGDSKTAGYTF
-,TRBV7-9,few,TRBJ2-2,TGTGCCTACACCTCCGGGCGCCGGGAGCTGTTTTTT,CAYTSGRRELFF
-,TRBV6-1,once,TRBJ2-7,TGTGCCAGCAGTGGCGTCAACTCCTACGAGCAGTACTTC,CASSGVNSYEQYF
TRBD1,TRBV29-1,-,TRBJ2-3,TGCAGCGTTACCGGGACAGGGTATTGGGATACGCAGTATTTT,CSVTGTGYWDTQYF
-,TRBV11-3,-,TRBJ2-1,TGTGCCAGCAGCACGTCCAGGGTCGATGAGCAGTTCTTC,CASSTSRVDEQFF
TRBD2,TRBV10-3,-,TRBJ2-3,TGTGCCATCAGTCTTTTGCGGGAGTCTATTACAGATACGCAGTATTTT,CAISLLRESITDTQYF
-,TRBV18,once,TRBJ1-3,TGTGCCAGCTCACCGGCTGGAAACACCATATATTTT,CASSPAGNTIYF
-,TRBV7-8,-,TRBJ1-2,TGTGCCAGCAGCTTAGAGAAAACAGGGATTTATGGCTACACCTTC,CASSLEKTGIYGYTF
TRBD2,TRBV5-4,-,TRBJ2-7,TGTGCCAGCAGCTTTCACGGGAGGTACTACGAGCAGTACTTC,CASSFHGRYYEQYF
TRBD2,TRBV2,-,TRBJ2-1,TGTGCCAGCAGCGGGACTAGCTCCCCCAATGAGCAGTTCTTC,CASSGTSSPNEQFF
TRBD1,TRBV6-5,-,TRBJ1-1,TGTGCCAGCAGTTACGGGACAGCGAACACTGAAGCTTTCTTT,CASSYGTANTEAFF
-,TRBV18,-,TRBJ2-7,TGTGCCAGCTCACCACCGGGACGTGGGGAGTACGAGCAGTACTTC,CASSPPGRGEYEQYF
-,TRBV11-1,-,TRBJ2-3,TGTGCCAGCAGCTTAGTAGGCGGTAGCACAGATACGCAGTATTTT,CASSLVGGSTDTQYF
-,TRBV23-1,-,TRBJ1-6,TGCGCCAGCACCCACCCCGGGGGGAAGGTACATAATTCACCCCTCCACTTT,CASTHPGGKVHNSPLHF
-,TRBV28,-,TRBJ2-1,TGTGCCAGCAGTTTGGTCTCGGGTGAGCAGTTCTTC,CASSLVSGEQFF
-,TRBV2,-,TRBJ2-1,TGTGCCAGCAGTGAAGACAGGGGGGGCTACAATGAGCAGTTCTTC,CASSEDRGGYNEQFF
-,TRBV10-3,-,TRBJ1-5,TGTGCCATCAGCGGGGCCCGCAATCAGCCCCAGCATTTT,CAISGARNQPQHF
-,TRBV18,-,TRBJ2-5,TGTGCCAGCTCACCCCTTGGGGGAAGCCAAGAGACCCAGTACTTC,CASSPLGGSQETQYF
-,TRBV5-1,-,TRBJ2-7,TGCGCCAGCAGCCGGAACAACCCGGACTACGAGCAGTACTTC,CASSRNNPDYEQYF
-,TRBV19,-,TRBJ1-5,TGTGCCAGTAAAGGGGGTTGGGGCAATCAGCCCCAGCATTTT,CASKGGWGNQPQHF
-,TRBV4-2,-,TRBJ2-7,TGTGCCAGCAGCCGGGCCGTAGCCTACGAGCAGTACTTC,CASSRAVAYEQYF
-,TRBV6-6,-,TRBJ1-1,TGTGCCAGCAAAATGGGACGCGAAGCTTTCTTT,CASKMGREAFF
-,TRBV18,once,TRBJ1-1,TGTGCCAGCTCACCAATCTCCGGCCAGGCAGAGAACACTGAAGCTTTCTTT,CASSPISGQAENTEAFF
-,TRBV10-1,-,TRBJ1-1,TGCGCCACCAACGACAACTCGGGGGCGAGCGAAGCTTTCTTT,CATNDNSGASEAFF
TRBD1,TRBV4-1,few,TRBJ1-6,TGCGCCAGCAGCCTCCAGGGGGATTCACCCCTCCACTTT,CASSLQGDSPLHF
-,TRBV19,-,TRBJ2-5,TGTGCCAGTAGTACTGCGGACGGGCGGGAGACCCAGTACTTC,CASSTADGRETQYF
-,TRBV5-1,-,TRBJ1-1,TGCGCCAGCAGCTTCGAAACTAACACTGAAGCTTTCTTT,CASSFETNTEAFF
-,TRBV28,-,TRBJ1-3,TGTGCCAGCAGTGTAATATCTGGAAACACCATATATTTT,CASSVISGNTIYF
TRBD1,TRBV7-2,few,TRBJ2-7,TGTGCCAGCAGCCCCTCCCCGGGACAGGGTCCCCTTCGGTACTTC,CASSPSPGQGPLRYF
TRBD1,TRBV7-7,-,TRBJ2-3,TGTGCCAGCAGCACCGGACAGGGGTTCACAGATACGCAGTATTTT,CASSTGQGFTDTQYF
-,TRBV28,-,TRBJ2-7,TGTGCCAGCAGTTTCCTCAGCGAGCAGTACTTC,CASSFLSEQYF
-,TRBV30,-,TRBJ2-5,TGTGCCTGGAGTGGGCAGGGGGAGACCCAGTACTTC,CAWSGQGETQYF
-,TRBV2,once,TRBJ2-1,TGTGCCAGCAGTGAATACAATGAGCAGTTCTTC,CASSEYNEQFF
-,TRBV6-1,-,TRBJ2-7,TGTGCCAGCAGCCCGGGGGGCCACTACGAGCAGTACTTC,CASSPGGHYEQYF
TRBD2,TRBV2,-,TRBJ2-5,TGTGCCAGCAGAAGAGCGGGAGGGCCGGAAGAGACCCAGTACTTC,CASRRAGGPEETQYF
-,TRBV28,-,TRBJ2-1,TGTGCCAGCCTCATCGGACGGGGCCAATACAATGAGCAGTTCTTC,CASLIGRGQYNEQFF
TRBD2,TRBV5-1,-,TRBJ2-1,TGCGCCAGCAGCTTGGAGGGGACTAGCGCCCATGAGCAGTTCTTC,CASSLEGTSAHEQFF
TRBD2,TRBV9,-,TRBJ2-1,TGTGCCAGCAGCGTAGATGGGGGGACTAGCGGGAGCTGGCAGTTCTTC,CASSVDGGTSGSWQFF
TRBD1,TRBV28,-,TRBJ2-7,TGTGCCAGCCTCCCCCGGGACAGGTCGAGCTACGAGCAGTACTTC,CASLPRDRSSYEQYF
TRBD1,TRBV28,-,TRBJ2-5,TGTGCCAGCAGTTTCCTGGGACAGGTTGAAGAGACCCAGTACTTC,CASSFLGQVEETQYF
TRBD1,TRBV7-2,-,TRBJ1-2,TGTGCCAGCAGGCCAGGGGGGGCCACTAACTATGGCTACACCTTC,CASRPGGATNYGYTF